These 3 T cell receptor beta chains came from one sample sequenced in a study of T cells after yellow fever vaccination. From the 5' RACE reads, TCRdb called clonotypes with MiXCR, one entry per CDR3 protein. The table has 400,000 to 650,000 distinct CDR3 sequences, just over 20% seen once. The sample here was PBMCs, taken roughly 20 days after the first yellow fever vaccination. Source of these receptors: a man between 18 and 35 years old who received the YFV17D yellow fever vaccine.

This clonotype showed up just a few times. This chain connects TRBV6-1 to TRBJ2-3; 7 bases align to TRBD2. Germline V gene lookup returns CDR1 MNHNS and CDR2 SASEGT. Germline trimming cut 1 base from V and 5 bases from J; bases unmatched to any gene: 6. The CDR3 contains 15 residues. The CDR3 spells CASSEGDYDLDTQYF. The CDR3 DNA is TGTGCCAGCAGTGAAGGGGACTACGACTTAGATACGCAGTATTTT.

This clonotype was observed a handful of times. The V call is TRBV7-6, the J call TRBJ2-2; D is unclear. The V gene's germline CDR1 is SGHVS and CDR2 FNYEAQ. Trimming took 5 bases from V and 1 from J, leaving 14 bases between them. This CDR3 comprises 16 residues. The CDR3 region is CASSQFPGQNTGELFF. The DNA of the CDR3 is TGTGCCAGCAGCCAGTTCCCAGGTCAGAACACCGGGGAGCTGTTTTTT.

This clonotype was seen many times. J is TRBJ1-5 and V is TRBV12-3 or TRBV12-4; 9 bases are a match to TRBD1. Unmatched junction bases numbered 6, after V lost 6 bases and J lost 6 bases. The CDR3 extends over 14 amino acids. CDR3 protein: CASRGTGIGQPQHF. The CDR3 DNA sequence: TGTGCCAGCAGAGGGACAGGGATAGGTCAGCCCCAGCATTTT.